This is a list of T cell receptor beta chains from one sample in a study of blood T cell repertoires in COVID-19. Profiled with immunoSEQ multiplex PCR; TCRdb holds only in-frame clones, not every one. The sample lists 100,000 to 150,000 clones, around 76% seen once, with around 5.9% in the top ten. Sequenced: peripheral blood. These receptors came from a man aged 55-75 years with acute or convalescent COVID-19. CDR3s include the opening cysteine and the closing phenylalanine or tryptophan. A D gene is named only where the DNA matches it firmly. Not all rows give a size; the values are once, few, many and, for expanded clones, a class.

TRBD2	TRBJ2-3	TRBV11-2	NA	TGTGCCAGCAGCTCTCCTACACTCGCGGGGGGGCCGGCAGATACGCAGTATTTT	CASSSPTLAGGPADTQYF
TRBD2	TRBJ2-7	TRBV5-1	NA	TGCGCCAGCAGCAATGCGGGGGTCCACGAGCAGTACTTC	CASSNAGVHEQYF
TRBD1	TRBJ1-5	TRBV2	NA	TGTGCCAGCAGCGCCGGGACAGGGGGACAGCCCCAGCATTTT	CASSAGTGGQPQHF
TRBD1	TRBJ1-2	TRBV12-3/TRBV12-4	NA	TGTGCCAGCAGGCTGACAGGGAACTATGGCTACACCTTC	CASRLTGNYGYTF
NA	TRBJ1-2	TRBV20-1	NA	TGCAGTGGCCTATCGCCTTATGGCTACACCTTC	CSGLSPYGYTF
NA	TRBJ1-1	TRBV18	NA	TGTGCCAGCTCACCAGGTAGGACACGGCCATATGAAGCTTTCTTT	CASSPGRTRPYEAFF
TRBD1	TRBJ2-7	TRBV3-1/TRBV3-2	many	TGTGCCAGCAGCCACTTCGACAGGGGTTCCTACGAGCAGTACTTC	CASSHFDRGSYEQYF
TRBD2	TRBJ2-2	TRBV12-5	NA	TGTGCTAGTGGTAGTAGCGGGGGAGAGACCGGGGAGCTGTTTTTT	CASGSSGGETGELFF
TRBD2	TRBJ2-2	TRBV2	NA	TGTGCCAGCAGGGAAAGCGGGAGAAGGACCGGGGAGCTGTTTTTT	CASRESGRRTGELFF
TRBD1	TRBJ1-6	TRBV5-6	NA	TGTGCCAGCAGACTCAGACAGGGCAATAATTCACCCCTCCACTTT	CASRLRQGNNSPLHF
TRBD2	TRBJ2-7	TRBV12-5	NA	TGTGCTAGTGGTTTGTACCTAACGGGAGGTACCTACGAGCAGTACTTC	CASGLYLTGGTYEQYF
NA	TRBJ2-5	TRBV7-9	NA	TGTGCCAGCAGCCGGGAACACCGTACTAGCCGTACTTTTCAAGAGACCCAGTACTTC	CASSREHRTSRTFQETQYF
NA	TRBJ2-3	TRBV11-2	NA	TGTGCCAGCAGGGAAAGGACTTCTTCTAGCACAGATACGCAGTATTTT	CASRERTSSSTDTQYF
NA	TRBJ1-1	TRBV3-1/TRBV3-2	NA	TGTGCCAGCAGCCCCGATCTGAGGCCCGTCCTGAGAGCTTTCTTT	CASSPDLRPVLRAFF
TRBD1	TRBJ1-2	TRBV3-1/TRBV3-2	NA	TGTGCCAGCAGCCAATCGGGACAGGGGCATGGCTACACCTTC	CASSQSGQGHGYTF
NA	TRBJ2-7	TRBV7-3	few	TGTGCCAGCAGCTTAAGGGGGGAGTCCTACGAGCAGTACTTC	CASSLRGESYEQYF
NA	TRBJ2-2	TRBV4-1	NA	TGCGCCAGCAGCCAAGGGCTCGCAGGTTTATCCTATAGCGCCGGGGAGCTGTTTTTT	CASSQGLAGLSYSAGELFF
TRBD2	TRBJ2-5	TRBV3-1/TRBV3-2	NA	TGTGCCAGCAGCCAAGAAGGTAGCGGGGGGTTGGAGACCCAGTACTTC	CASSQEGSGGLETQYF
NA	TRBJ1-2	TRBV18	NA	TGTGCCAGCTCACCCAACAGGGAGACGGATGGCTACACCTTC	CASSPNRETDGYTF
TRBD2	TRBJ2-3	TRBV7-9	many	TGTGCCAGCAGCTTAGGGACTAGCGGGAGTAGCGTGAATACGCAGTATTTT	CASSLGTSGSSVNTQYF
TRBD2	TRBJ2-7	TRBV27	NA	TGTGCCAGCAGTATGAGCGGGAGGACCTACGAGCAGTACTTC	CASSMSGRTYEQYF
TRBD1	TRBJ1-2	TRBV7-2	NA	TGTGCCAGCAGCTCTCGAGACAGGGCCTATGGCTACACCTTC	CASSSRDRAYGYTF
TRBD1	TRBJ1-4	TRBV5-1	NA	TGCGCCAGCAGCCAACAGGGGTTTAGGGATGAAAAACTGTTTTTT	CASSQQGFRDEKLFF
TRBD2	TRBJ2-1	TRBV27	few	TGTGCCAGCAGTTTAGGCGGGGGGCGGTACAATGAGCAGTTCTTC	CASSLGGGRYNEQFF
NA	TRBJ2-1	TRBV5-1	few	TGCGCCAGCAGCTTGCGTCCAGCGAACAATGAGCAGTTCTTC	CASSLRPANNEQFF
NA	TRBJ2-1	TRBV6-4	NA	TGTGCCAGCAAGCGAGATGGGTCCTACAATGAGCAGTTCTTC	CASKRDGSYNEQFF
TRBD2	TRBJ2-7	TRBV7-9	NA	TGTGCCAGCAGCCGGACTAGCGGAGGTTTGGAGCAGTACTTC	CASSRTSGGLEQYF
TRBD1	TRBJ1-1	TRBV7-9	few	TGTGCCAGCAGCCCCGGCGGACAGGGGGTCGCTGAAGCTTTCTTT	CASSPGGQGVAEAFF
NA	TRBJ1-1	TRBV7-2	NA	TGTGCCAGCAGGTATTATGAGGGTTTCTCTGAAGCTTTCTTT	CASRYYEGFSEAFF
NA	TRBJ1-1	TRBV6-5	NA	TGTGCCAGCGTTGCTAAAGGGACTTTAAGCACTGAAGCTTTCTTT	CASVAKGTLSTEAFF
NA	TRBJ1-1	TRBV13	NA	TGTGCCAGCAGCGGACTACGGTTTGGAACTGAAGCTTTCTTT	CASSGLRFGTEAFF
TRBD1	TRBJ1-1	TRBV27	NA	TGTGCCCTAACAGGGGTGAACACTGAAGCTTTCTTT	CALTGVNTEAFF
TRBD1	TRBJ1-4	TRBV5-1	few	TGCGCCAGCAGCCCTTTGACAGGGTCAAATGAAAAACTGTTTTTT	CASSPLTGSNEKLFF
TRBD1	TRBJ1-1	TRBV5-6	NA	TGTGCCAGCAGCCGGGGGACAGGAGCTGAAGCTTTCTTT	CASSRGTGAEAFF
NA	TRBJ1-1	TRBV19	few	TGTGCCAGTAGTGAGAATATGAACACTGAAGCTTTCTTT	CASSENMNTEAFF
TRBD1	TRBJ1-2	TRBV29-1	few	TGCAGCGTTGAGGATACTCGACAGGGCAACTATGGCTACACCTTC	CSVEDTRQGNYGYTF
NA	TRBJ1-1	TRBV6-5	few	TGTGCCAGCAGCGCGAGGAGGACTGAAGCTTTCTTT	CASSARRTEAFF
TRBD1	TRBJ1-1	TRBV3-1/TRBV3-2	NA	TGTGCCAGCAGCCAAGATCGGACAGGGGGGACTGAAGCTTTCTTT	CASSQDRTGGTEAFF
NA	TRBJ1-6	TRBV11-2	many	TGTGCCAGCAGCCCCAGGGACAATTATAATTCACCCCTCCACTTT	CASSPRDNYNSPLHF
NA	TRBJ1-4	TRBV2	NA	TGTGCCAGCCATACAGGGTTTAATGAAAAACTGTTTTTT	CASHTGFNEKLFF
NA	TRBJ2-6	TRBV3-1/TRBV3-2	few	TGTGCCAGCAGCAAAAAACAGGGAAACTCTGGGGCCAACGTCCTGACTTTC	CASSKKQGNSGANVLTF
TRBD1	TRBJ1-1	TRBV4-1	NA	TGCGCCAGCAGCCAAGACAGGGGGCTGTCTGAAGCTTTCTTT	CASSQDRGLSEAFF
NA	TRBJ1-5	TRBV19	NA	TGTGCCAGTAGTATCAGAACCCTCAATCAGCCCCAGCATTTT	CASSIRTLNQPQHF
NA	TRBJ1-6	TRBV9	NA	TGTGCCAGCAGCGTGGATACAGGGATCGACGGACCCCTCCACTTT	CASSVDTGIDGPLHF
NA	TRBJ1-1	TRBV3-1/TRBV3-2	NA	TGTGCCAGCAGCCAAGATAGAGGGTTCACTGAAGCTTTCTTT	CASSQDRGFTEAFF
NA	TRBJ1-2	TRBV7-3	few	TGTGCCAGCAGCTTATATTCCGGGTCCCAACGAGGCTACACCTTC	CASSLYSGSQRGYTF
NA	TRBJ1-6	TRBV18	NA	TGTGCCAGCTCACCCGACAGCTCAAATTCACCCCTCCACTTT	CASSPDSSNSPLHF
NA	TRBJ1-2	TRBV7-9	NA	TGTGCCAGCAGCTCCTCAGGGAATGGCTACACCTTC	CASSSSGNGYTF
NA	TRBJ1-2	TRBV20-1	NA	TGCAGTGCAGGGGCCGACTATGGCTACACCTTC	CSAGADYGYTF
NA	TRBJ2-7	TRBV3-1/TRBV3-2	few	TGTGCCAGCAGCCCTGCGGCGGTTTACGAGCAGTACTTC	CASSPAAVYEQYF
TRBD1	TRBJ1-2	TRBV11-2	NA	TGTGCCAGCACCCCATCTGGGGGACAGGGAAACCGCTACACCTTC	CASTPSGGQGNRYTF
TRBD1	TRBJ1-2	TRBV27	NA	TGTGCCAGCAGTTTCTCCGGGACAGGGAGAGTTGACTACACCTTC	CASSFSGTGRVDYTF
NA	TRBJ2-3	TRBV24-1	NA	TGTGCCACCAGTGGGAGGAGCACAGATACGCAGTATTTT	CATSGRSTDTQYF
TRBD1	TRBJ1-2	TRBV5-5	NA	TGTGCCAGCAGAAACAGGGGACGGACTTATGGCTACACCTTC	CASRNRGRTYGYTF
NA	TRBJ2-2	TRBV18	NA	TGTGCCAGCTCACCACCGACAGAATCCGGGGAGCTGTTTTTT	CASSPPTESGELFF
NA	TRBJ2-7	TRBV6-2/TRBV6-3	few	TGTGCCAGCAGCCCGAGATTTACCTACGAGCAGTACTTC	CASSPRFTYEQYF
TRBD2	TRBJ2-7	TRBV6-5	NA	TGTGCCAGCAGAGAGGGGACTAGCGGGTACGAGCAGTACTTC	CASREGTSGYEQYF
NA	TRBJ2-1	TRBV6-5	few	TGTGCCAGCAGTTACGTACGGGGAAGCTCCTACAATGAGCAGTTCTTC	CASSYVRGSSYNEQFF
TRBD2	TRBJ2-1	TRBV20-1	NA	TGCAGTGCTAGTCTTAGACTAGCGGGGAAATTCAATGAGCAGTTCTTC	CSASLRLAGKFNEQFF